The 10 T cell receptor beta chains listed next were all sequenced from one sample in a study of T cells in Graves' hyperthyroidism and ophthalmopathy (dated by TCRdb to the late 2010s). Preparation of the library involved multiplex PCR. The instrument was an Illumina HiSeq 2000. The TCR beta CDR3 regions were amplified from the RNA transcripts. For the first round of RT-PCR on the TCR CDR3, the HTBI primer set was used together with the Qiagen OneStep RT-PCR kit. Starting from the raw public reads, TCRdb applied fastp trimming at Q25, assembled clones with MiXCR and retained in-frame beta chains. Rows with a matching CDR3 protein are joined into one entry that keeps the most common DNA and genes. The sample profile shows about 200,000 distinct CDR3 sequences; roughly a sixth of them were found once. Over 45% of the sample lies in the top ten. Sequencing was done on a sample of blood. Receptors were obtained from a woman aged 45-59 years with Graves' hyperthyroidism.

The chain is built from TRBV2 and TRBJ2-1; D unresolved. Trimming removed 1 base from V and 9 bases from J, with 4 bases in between. CDR1 and CDR2 (germline): SNHLY, FYNNEI. There are 11 residues in the CDR3. CDR3 coding DNA: TGTGCCAGCAGTGAAGTAATTGAGCAGTTCTTC. Protein product: CASSEVIEQFF. Full variable domain (outside the CDR3, taken from reference TRBV2 and TRBJ2-1): EPEVTQTPSHQVTQMGQEVILRCVPISNHLYFYWYRQILGQKVEFLVSFYNNEISEKSEIFDDQFSVERPDGSNFTLKIRSTKLEDSAMYFCASSEVIEQFFGPGTRLTVL.

This sequence joins TRBV19 and TRBJ1-1; D gene unclear. This CDR3 region has 16 residues. Germline V gene data show CDR1 as LNHDA and CDR2 as SQIVND (reference sequence). With 1 base removed from V and 4 bases from J, the gap between germline ends came to 16 bases. In DNA, the CDR3 is TGTGCCAGTAGTATAGGTGGCCCCCGTTTAGGCACTGAAGCTTTCTTT. Protein: CASSIGGPRLGTEAFF.

This sequence joins TRBV29-1 and TRBJ2-2, with a possible D match to TRBD1 (6 bases). Trimming removed 4 bases at V and 3 bases at J, with 12 bases between. Germline values: CDR1 SQVTM, CDR2 ANQGSEA. The CDR3 sequence is 14 residues long. The CDR3 DNA reads TGCAGCGTTGGTAGGGGGATGGACACCGGGGAGCTGTTTTTT. Its translation: CSVGRGMDTGELFF.

This clonotype was detected many times. J is TRBJ2-1 and V is TRBV7-8; 9 bases match TRBD1. After removal of 3 bases from V and 6 bases from J, the junction contained 15 bases not matched to a gene. The length of the CDR3 is 18 residues. In germline, CDR1 is SGHVS, CDR2 FQNEAQ. CDR3 coding DNA: TGTGCCAGCAGCTTGGGGGACAGGGTGGACTCGGTCGGCAATGAGCAGTTCTTC. Translated: CASSLGDRVDSVGNEQFF.

This clonotype was seen many times. The V and J genes are TRBV28 and TRBJ1-1; TRBD1 is a possible D gene (6 bases). The CDR3 runs 16 residues. Trimming took off 6 bases at V and 0 bases at J, with 17 bases between the two ends. Germline values: CDR1 MDHEN, CDR2 SYDVKM. CDR3 coding DNA: TGTGCCAGCAGAGTTACGGGGGGCATGGTGAACACTGAAGCTTTCTTT. It yields the protein CASRVTGGMVNTEAFF.

The V and J genes are TRBV6-6 and TRBJ2-3; 7 bases line up with TRBD1. This CDR3 comprises 16 residues. V shed 2 bases, J shed 2 bases, and the junction held 7 bases outside the gene matches. CDR1 and CDR2 from the germline V gene are MNHNY and SVGAGI (reference sequence). The CDR3 sequence is CASSYLGQTHTDTQYF. The CDR3 coding sequence is TGTGCCAGCAGTTACCTGGGACAGACCCACACAGATACGCAGTATTTT.

The sample holds a few counts of this clonotype. The rearrangement joins TRBV11-2 to TRBJ1-2; D might be TRBD1 (5 bases). The germline CDR1 and CDR2 sequences are SGHAT and FQNNGV. V lost 5 bases, J lost 8 bases, and 15 bases lay in between. This CDR3 is built from 13 residues. The CDR3 nucleotides are TGTGCCAGCAGCCCGGGGACGGGGCGAGGCTACACCTTC. Its protein product is CASSPGTGRGYTF.

This clonotype was observed a handful of times. No conserved phenylalanine or tryptophan is present at the end of the CDR3, so a read error is the likely explanation. This chain connects TRBV12-3 or TRBV12-4 to TRBJ1-2; D gene unclear. This CDR3 has 13 residues. Trimming pared 3 bases from V and 4 bases from J, leaving 9 bases between. CDR3 coding DNA: TGTGCCAGCAGTTTTGTGGAGGCCTATGGCTACACCCTC. Translation: CASSFVEAYGYTL.

This clonotype was seen more than once but under ten times. The rearrangement links TRBV13 to TRBJ2-2; 13 bases match TRBD2. This CDR3 has 17 residues. Looked up from germline, CDR1 is PRHDT and CDR2 is FYEKMQ (reference sequence). J gave up 7 bases and V 5 bases, and 10 bases lay outside the gene matches. The CDR3 spells CASSPVRTSGSGGELFF. CDR3 nucleotide sequence: TGTGCCAGCAGCCCCGTTCGGACTAGCGGGAGTGGCGGGGAGCTGTTTTTT.

This clonotype was seen a few times. V gene TRBV7-9 combines with J gene TRBJ2-1; 9 positions match TRBD2. CDR1 is SEHNR and CDR2 is FQNEAQ in the germline V gene (reference sequence). The CDR3 sequence is 14 residues long. The J segment lost 9 bases and the V segment lost 1 base, leaving 4 bases of the junction unmatched. CDR3: CASSLGGRATEQFF. As DNA, the CDR3 is TGTGCCAGCAGCTTAGGCGGGAGGGCCACTGAGCAGTTCTTC.